One sample yielded the 20 T cell receptor beta chains listed below, sequenced in a study of blood T cell repertoires in COVID-19. Libraries were prepared by immunoSEQ multiplex PCR; TCRdb keeps only in-frame clonotypes and omits some of them. Of about 80,000 clones listed, 84% are singletons. Source material: peripheral blood. The source is a man in his fifties with acute or convalescent COVID-19.

The chain carries TRBV29-1 and TRBJ1-1; no clear D gene. The CDR3 consists of 12 residues. Looked up from germline, CDR1 is SQVTM and CDR2 is ANQGSEA. Trimming took 5 bases from V and 1 from J, leaving 8 bases between them. The CDR3 spells CSVYRRNTEAFF. The CDR3 nucleotides are TGCAGCGTTTACCGGAGGAACACTGAAGCTTTCTTT.

CDR3 protein: CASSKQDESYTF. CDR3 sequence (DNA): TGTGCCAGTAGTAAACAGGACGAAAGCTACACCTTC. The chain has TRBV19 and TRBJ1-2; possible D gene TRBD1, 5 bases. Trimming left V 4 bases short and J 9 bases short, with 12 bases between. The V gene's germline CDR1 is LNHDA and CDR2 SQIVND (reference sequence). The CDR3 extends over 12 amino acids. The full variable domain, completed using reference TRBV19 and TRBJ1-2, is DGGITQSPKYLFRKEGQNVTLSCEQNLNHDAMYWYRQDPGQGLRLIYYSQIVNDFQKGDIAEGYSVSREKKESFPLTVTSAQKNPTAFYLCASSKQDESYTFGSGTRLTVV.

The genes are TRBV24-1 and TRBJ1-1; D may be TRBD1 (5 bases). This CDR3 region has 13 residues. Germline loops: CDR1 KGHDR, CDR2 SFDVKD. Trimming stripped 3 bases from V and 2 bases from J, with 6 bases between. CDR3 in DNA: TGTGCCACCAGTGATGACAGAAACACTGAAGCTTTCTTT. Protein: CATSDDRNTEAFF.

This chain uses TRBV6-5 with TRBJ2-7; TRBD1 is a possible D gene (5 bases). CDR3 size: 14 residues. Trimming stripped 3 bases from V and 2 bases from J, with 11 bases between. From germline, CDR1 is MNHEY and CDR2 SVGAGI. CDR3: CASSYWQGPYEQYF. Here the CDR3 DNA reads TGTGCCAGCAGTTATTGGCAGGGCCCCTACGAGCAGTACTTC.

The rearrangement uses TRBV7-6 and TRBJ2-7, with no clear D. Trimming took 5 bases from V and 0 from J, leaving 11 bases between them. The CDR3 covers 14 residues. Germline assignment: CDR1 SGHVS and CDR2 FNYEAQ. Written as DNA, the CDR3 is TGTGCCAGCAGCGAGACATTCTCCTCCTACGAGCAGTACTTC. This codes for CASSETFSSYEQYF.

This chain uses TRBV7-2 with TRBJ2-3, with 10 nucleotides matching TRBD2. V lost 5 bases, J lost 5 bases, and 7 bases stayed unmatched. CDR1 is SGHTA and CDR2 is FQGNSA in the germline V gene. The CDR3 loop spans 15 amino acids. The CDR3 region has the DNA TGTGCCAGCAGCCCCAGGGTAGCGGGAGGAGATACGCAGTATTTT. This codes for CASSPRVAGGDTQYF.

The chain links TRBV19 to TRBJ2-7; D is possibly TRBD2 (6 bases). This CDR3 comprises 16 residues. CDR1 LNHDA and CDR2 SQIVND come from the germline V gene (reference sequence). V lost 3 bases and J 7 bases, leaving 22 bases between the germline ends. The CDR3 region is CASSILWGGAAGEQYF. The CDR3 DNA follows: TGTGCCAGTAGTATTTTATGGGGCGGGGCCGCTGGTGAGCAGTACTTC.

This chain joins TRBV11-2 and TRBJ2-3; weak D call: TRBD2 (5 bases). The germline CDR1 and CDR2 sequences are SGHAT and FQNNGV. CDR3 length: 12 amino acids. V shed 6 bases and J shed 3 bases, with 7 bases lying between them. CDR3 sequence (DNA): TGTGCCAGCAGTCGACTAACAGATACGCAGTATTTT. It translates to CASSRLTDTQYF.

This clone showed up just once. The chain combines TRBV3-1 (or the pseudogene TRBV3-2) with TRBJ1-1; TRBD1 is a possible D gene (5 bases). CDR1 is LGHDT and CDR2 is YNNKEL in the germline V gene (reference sequence). V lost 5 bases and J lost 0, with 7 bases in between. CDR3 size: 13 residues. CDR3 protein: CASSDSMNTEAFF. CDR3 DNA sequence: TGTGCCAGCAGCGACAGTATGAACACTGAAGCTTTCTTT.

The gene calls are TRBV5-4 and TRBJ2-5, with TRBD2 as a possible D gene (5 bases). From germline, CDR1 is SGHNT and CDR2 YYREEE (reference sequence). Trimming removed 2 bases at V and 3 bases at J, with 17 bases between. The length of the CDR3 is 16 residues. In DNA, the CDR3 is TGTGCCAGCAGCTTTCCTATAGCCCCGGGGAAAGAGACCCAGTACTTC. Its translation: CASSFPIAPGKETQYF.

This clone has a handful of counts. The V gene is TRBV5-4, the J gene TRBJ1-1; 10 bases match TRBD1. In germline, CDR1 is SGHNT, CDR2 YYREEE (reference sequence). The CDR3 runs 14 residues. Unmatched junction bases numbered 8, after V lost 5 bases and J lost 7 bases. CDR3 protein: CASRREGTGDEAFF. The CDR3 DNA sequence: TGTGCCAGCAGACGAGAGGGGACAGGGGATGAAGCTTTCTTT.

This sequence joins TRBV15 and TRBJ2-2, with 8 bases identical to TRBD2. This CDR3 contains 17 residues. Losses at the gene ends were 2 bases for V and 7 bases for J; bases not matched to a gene: 12. The germline V gene encodes CDR1 LNHNV and CDR2 YYDKDF (reference sequence). The CDR3 nucleotides read TGTGCCACCAGCAGACTTTCCGCGGGGGGCGGAATCGGGGAGCTGTTTTTT. Encoded protein: CATSRLSAGGGIGELFF.

The chain carries TRBV5-1 and TRBJ2-1, with 11 bases matching TRBD2. The CDR3 runs to 15 residues. V was clipped by 2 bases and J by 10 bases; unmatched bases: 8. CDR1 and CDR2 from the germline V gene are SGHRS and YFSETQ. CDR3 DNA sequence: TGCGCCAGCAGCTTAGGTAGCGGGAGGGCCGGGGAGCAGTTCTTC. Protein product: CASSLGSGRAGEQFF.

The chain links TRBV6-5 to TRBJ1-3; no definite D call. This CDR3 is built from 16 residues. Germline-derived CDR1 and CDR2 are MNHEY and SVGAGI. Trimming pared 0 bases from V and 2 bases from J, leaving 11 bases between. This chain's CDR3 is CASSYSKQLPGNTIYF. Here the CDR3 DNA reads TGTGCCAGCAGTTACTCGAAACAGCTACCTGGAAACACCATATATTTT.

This clone showed up just a few times. The gene calls are TRBV4-3 and TRBJ1-2; perhaps TRBD1 as D (5 bases). V lost 0 bases and J 14 bases, leaving 13 bases between the germline ends. CDR3 length: 12 amino acids. The germline CDR1 and CDR2 sequences are LGHNA and YSLEER. DNA of the CDR3: TGCGCCAGCAGCCAAGATATGACAGCCGTGACCTTC. Its translation is CASSQDMTAVTF.

This chain uses TRBV18 with TRBJ1-1; 7 bases map to TRBD1. The CDR3 loop spans 13 amino acids. CDR1 is KGHSH, CDR2 LQKENI, per germline. The V segment lost 0 bases and the J segment 8 bases; nucleotides outside the gene matches: 3. The CDR3 region has the DNA TGTGCCAGCTCACCACCGGACAGGACAGAAGCTTTCTTT. It specifies CASSPPDRTEAFF. Supplemented by reference TRBV18 and TRBJ1-1, the full variable domain reads NAGVMQNPRHLVRRRGQEARLRCSPMKGHSHVYWYRQLPEEGLKFMVYLQKENIIDESGMPKERFSAEFPKEGPSILRIQQVVRGDSAAYFCASSPPDRTEAFFGQGTRLTVV.

The chain joins TRBV24-1 to TRBJ1-5; D is undetermined. CDR1 and CDR2 from the germline V gene are KGHDR and SFDVKD. CDR3 size: 13 residues. V gave up 7 bases and J gave up 6 bases, with 12 bases separating them. DNA of the CDR3: TGTGCCACCAGCCAGGACCGGGGTCAGCCCCAGCATTTT. It encodes CATSQDRGQPQHF.

This clone was found once. The rearrangement uses TRBV19 and TRBJ1-6, with D possibly being TRBD1 (6 bases). The CDR3 is made up of 12 amino acids. V lost 4 bases and J lost 10, with 8 bases in between. CDR1 is LNHDA, CDR2 SQIVND, per germline (reference sequence). Here the CDR3 DNA reads TGTGCCAGTAGTAACAGGGAGTCACCCCTCCACTTT. Its translation is CASSNRESPLHF.

The chain links TRBV10-3 to TRBJ2-1; no clear D gene. CDR3 size: 15 residues. Germline V lookup: CDR1 ENHRY, CDR2 SYGVKD. With 11 bases removed from V and 0 bases from J, the gap between germline ends came to 17 bases. The CDR3 nucleotides are TGTGCCGCGCGAGGCGACTTGAGCTCCTACAATGAGCAGTTCTTC. It translates to CAARGDLSSYNEQFF.

The gene calls are TRBV4-2 and TRBJ2-2; TRBD2 aligns across 11 bases. CDR1 is LGHNA, CDR2 YNFKEQ, per germline. Germline trimming cut 8 bases from V and 5 bases from J; bases unmatched to any gene: 4. The CDR3 is 14 residues long. CDR3 protein: CASGGLAETGELFF. The CDR3 bases are TGTGCCAGCGGGGGACTAGCGGAGACCGGGGAGCTGTTTTTT.